This TCR beta chain was identified during a study of PD-1 blockade in classical Hodgkin lymphoma (TCRdb year 2020). Context from the whole study: Nivolumab dosing was 3 mg/kg intravenously every 2 weeks, continuing until either disease progression or unacceptable toxicity. A peripheral blood immune signature of response to PD-1 blockade in classical Hodgkin lymphoma was defined using TCR beta sequencing and CyTOF.

Genomic DNA was isolated using the Qiagen DNeasy kit from unsorted PBMCs as well as from negatively selected CD4+ and CD8+ fractions. Using primers that anneal to V and J segments, immunoSEQ multiplex PCR amplified the TCR beta CDR3 regions. A synthetic immune receptor repertoire was used to minimize amplification bias, and remaining bias was computationally removed after sequencing. The published analysis was carried out like this. Repertoire diversity was quantified as the Shannon entropy index using custom Python scripts. Unsorted, CD4+ and CD8+ repertoires were analyzed separately, except for combined analyses in which CD4+ and CD8+ sequences were merged in silico. Clonal expansion was defined as at least a 2-fold frequency increase after treatment relative to C1D1, with a pseudocount of 0.5 for undetected baseline clones. Clones with 0 or 1 copy at C1D1 were defined as singleton clones, while clones with 2 or more copies were defined as non-singleton clones. Clones expanded in unsorted samples were assigned a CD4+, CD8+ or unknown annotation through matching of protein sequences in sorted samples from the same patient. Wilcoxon tests on paired samples were used to test changes in diversity from C1D1 to C4D1. TCRdb provides this immuneACCESS table in a form limited to in-frame rearrangements. Some clones are lacking; in checked studies, under half of them reflect an unresolved V gene, and why the rest are absent is not known. The V and J calls and clone size come from that table; D and trimming were worked out from the DNA. The sample table shows 39,000 or so clones, and 86% are seen once. The ten largest account for about 6% of the sample.

Paper-wide results and their limitations: Baseline diversity similar to that of newly diagnosed patients was observed in trial patients achieving complete response, whereas significantly lower diversity was observed in partial responders and progressors. Baseline TCR diversity was reported as lower in newly diagnosed patients than in healthy donors, and lower still in relapsed/refractory patients. The study was limited to a single clinical trial cohort, and causes of repertoire differences, possibly disease activity or prior therapy, remained undefined. Lower diversity was seen in patients whose nivolumab began less than 1 year after ASCT, and these patients were left out of later analyses so that immune reconstitution would not confound the results. CD4+ but not CD8+ TCR diversity rose significantly by C4D1 (p=0.0027 vs p=0.16), most apparent in complete responders (p=0.02).

The time point tag for this specimen amounts to: cycle 2 day 1 (C2D1) of nivolumab. All trial patients had relapsed after autologous stem cell transplantation, with cohorts A, B and C differing in prior brentuximab vedotin exposure. The trial cohort included fewer than 65 patients with relapsed/refractory classical Hodgkin lymphoma, and each patient had a best overall response of complete response, partial response or progressive disease. Trial patients were treated with single-agent nivolumab in the multi-cohort phase II CheckMate 205 trial. Best overall response was determined by an independent review committee according to the 2007 International Working Group response criteria. Trial PBMCs were obtained immediately prior to nivolumab initiation (C1D1) and on therapy at cycle 2 day 1 and cycle 4 day 1. After peripheral blood was drawn into 8 mL Vacutainer Cell Preparation Tubes, PBMCs were isolated by centrifugation and then cryopreserved.

Comment on this clone: Its antigen remains unidentified. Qualities for individual bases were not recorded, and no much larger clone is one base off.

This specimen was peripheral blood mononuclear cells (PBMCs), taken before the second cycle of nivolumab. The TCR originated in a human donor with classical Hodgkin lymphoma.

The CDR3 reads CASSRTSGSYEQYF. The DNA sequence is TGTGCCAGCAGCCGGACTAGCGGGAGCTACGAGCAGTACTTC. The chain uses TRBV11-2 and TRBJ2-7; 13 central nucleotides agree with TRBD2. The CDR3 numbers 14 residues from cysteine through phenylalanine. The sequence is cut down to CDR3 DNA, 42 bases in frame from base 1. The germline V gene specifies SGHAT as CDR1 and FQNNGV as CDR2. V is cut back by 5 bases and J by 3 bases, with 1 base in the junction unmatched. With the portions outside the CDR3 filled from the reference TRBV11-2 and TRBJ2-7 genes, the complete variable region becomes EAGVAQSPRYKIIEKRQSVAFWCNPISGHATLYWYQQILGQGPKLLIQFQNNGVVDDSQLPKDRFSAERLKGVDSTLKIQPAKLEDSAVYLCASSRTSGSYEQYFGPGTRLTVT.